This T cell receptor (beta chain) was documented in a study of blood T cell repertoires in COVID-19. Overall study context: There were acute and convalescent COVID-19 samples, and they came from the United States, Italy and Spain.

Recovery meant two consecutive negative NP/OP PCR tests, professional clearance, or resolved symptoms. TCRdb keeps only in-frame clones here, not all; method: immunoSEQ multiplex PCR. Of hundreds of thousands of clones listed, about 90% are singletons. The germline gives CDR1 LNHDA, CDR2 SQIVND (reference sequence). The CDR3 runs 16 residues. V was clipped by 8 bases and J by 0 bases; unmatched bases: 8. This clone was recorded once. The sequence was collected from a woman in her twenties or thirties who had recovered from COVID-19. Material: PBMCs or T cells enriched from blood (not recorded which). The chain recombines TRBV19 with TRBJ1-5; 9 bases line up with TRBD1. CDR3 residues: CASSGTGTGSNQPQHF. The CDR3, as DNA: TGTGCCAGTTCCGGGACAGGGACCGGTAGCAATCAGCCCCAGCATTTT.